This TCR beta chain was identified during a study of blood T cell repertoires in COVID-19. Study in general: T cells, B-cell-depleted T cells, or PBMCs provided the cDNA or gDNA that served as material.

Germline V gene lookup returns CDR1 SGHRS and CDR2 YFSETQ. The CDR3 has 22 residues. J was trimmed by 0 bases and V by 2 bases; bases with no gene match: 21. Using immunoSEQ multiplex PCR, the repertoire was profiled, and TCRdb retains in-frame clones only, with some absent. This sample has 150,000 to 200,000 clones, with approximately 80% found just once. The rearrangement joins TRBV5-1 to TRBJ2-7; 12 bases align to TRBD2. The sequencing input was PBMCs or T cells enriched from blood (not recorded which). The TCR was taken from a woman aged 55-69 years who had recovered from COVID-19. This CDR3 reads CASSFGNTGRGLAGGPSYEQYF. For the CDR3, the DNA is TGCGCCAGCAGCTTCGGGAACACCGGGCGAGGGCTAGCGGGGGGGCCCTCCTACGAGCAGTACTTC. The complete variable domain, with remaining parts taken from reference TRBV5-1 and TRBJ2-7, reads KAGVTQTPRYLIKTRGQQVTLSCSPISGHRSVSWYQQTPGQGLQFLFEYFSETQRNKGNFPGRFSGRQFSNSRSEMNVSTLELGDSALYLCASSFGNTGRGLAGGPSYEQYFGPGTRLTVT.